The 13 T cell receptor beta chains presented below share a single source sample, sequenced in a study of T cells expressing NK-cell markers. One entry per CDR3 protein, without DNA, is what TCRdb gives after re-calling the 5' RACE reads. In all, the sample yields roughly 150,000 distinct CDR3 sequences. Sequencing was done on a sample of blood T cells: a sorted CD56 or NKG2C T cell subset, CD4+ or CD8+ T cells, or bulk PBMC T cells (not recorded which). The receptors shown here come from a man aged 18 to 69 in good health.

CDR3 loop: CATSRGERGSTDTQYF. The J gene is TRBJ2-3, the V gene TRBV15; TCRdb picks TRBD2, but there is no DNA to check that call. The germline gives CDR1 LNHNV, CDR2 YYDKDF (reference sequence). CDR3 length: 16 residues. Combining the CDR3 with reference TRBV15 and TRBJ2-3 gives the whole variable domain DAMVIQNPRYQVTQFGKPVTLSCSQTLNHNVMYWYQQKSSQAPKLLFHYYDKDFNNEADTPDNFQSRRPNTSFCFLDIRSPGLGDTAMYLCATSRGERGSTDTQYFGPGTRLTVL.

This chain links TRBV7-9 with TRBJ1-5; TCRdb selects TRBD1, and the lack of DNA leaves this call unchecked. The CDR3 sequence is 16 residues long. Germline values: CDR1 SEHNR, CDR2 FQNEAQ (reference sequence). The CDR3 loop reads CASSNRDRGALQPQHF.

V and J are TRBV24-1 and TRBJ2-5. Germline-derived CDR1 and CDR2 are KGHDR and SFDVKD. The CDR3 has 15 amino acids. The CDR3 sequence is CATSAGFGLTETQYF.

The chain has TRBV28 and TRBJ1-5; TCRdb returns TRBD1, unconfirmable since there is no DNA. Per the germline V gene, CDR1 is MDHEN and CDR2 is SYDVKM. The CDR3 spans 13 residues. The CDR3 region is CASSFAREQPQHF.

V is TRBV7-8 and J is TRBJ2-1; TCRdb selects TRBD2, and the lack of DNA leaves this call unchecked. Per germline, CDR1 SGHVS and CDR2 FQNEAQ. This CDR3 region has 17 residues. The CDR3 loop reads CASSLLSAGPVADEQFF.

The V gene is TRBV3-1, the J gene TRBJ2-7; TCRdb indicates TRBD1, and absent DNA this call remains unverified. The CDR3 is 13 amino acids. Per the germline V gene, CDR1 is LGHDT and CDR2 is YNNKEL (reference sequence). CDR3 sequence reads: CASSATGSVEQYF.

The V call is TRBV29-1, the J call TRBJ2-7. The CDR3 has 13 residues. Germline V gene sequence: CDR1 SQVTM, CDR2 ANQGSEA. CDR3 sequence reads: CSVEILGAYEQYF.

The chain employs TRBV20-1 and TRBJ2-7; TCRdb selects TRBD1, and the lack of DNA leaves this call unchecked. Germline assignment: CDR1 DFQATT and CDR2 SNEGSKA (reference sequence). The CDR3 loop spans 13 amino acids. The CDR3 is CSAYGGDAYEQYF.

The J gene is TRBJ1-2, the V gene TRBV6-1; the D call of TRBD1 rests on TCRdb alone, since no DNA is present to check it. CDR1 and CDR2 (germline): MNHNS, SASEGT. The CDR3 is 13 amino acids. This CDR3 reads CASRPLMERGYTF.

V and J are TRBV10-2 and TRBJ2-5; TCRdb designates TRBD2, a call that cannot be tested without DNA. Germline V gene sequence: CDR1 WSHSY, CDR2 SAAADI. The CDR3 totals 15 residues. CDR3 region: CASSVGALAGETQYF.

The chain couples TRBV2 to TRBJ2-6. The CDR3 is 16 residues long. The germline gives CDR1 SNHLY, CDR2 FYNNEI. The CDR3 region is CASKRPGRSGANVLTF.

This clonotype is deemed medium-sized by its frequency. The V and J genes are TRBV7-9 and TRBJ1-1; lacking DNA, the TRBD1 call made by TCRdb goes unchecked. Germline lookup yields CDR1 SEHNR and CDR2 FQNEAQ (reference sequence). CDR3 size: 16 residues. CDR3 loop: CASSKKGGSLNTEAFF.

The CDR3 reads CASSQGAGGYEQYF. The chain has TRBV3-1 and TRBJ2-7; TCRdb calls TRBD2, which cannot be checked without DNA. CDR1 is LGHDT, CDR2 YNNKEL, per germline (reference sequence). This CDR3 has 14 residues.